The 25 T cell receptor beta chains in this list originate from one sample, sequenced in a study of cytomegalovirus exposure and HLA in healthy donors. Vbeta (60) and Jbeta (13) primers were used in the PCR. Only in-frame clones appear in the TCRdb table, and some are missing; sequencing was by immunoSEQ multiplex PCR. The profile covers around 140,000 clones, with approximately 71% appearing a single time and 0.75% to 0.95% taken by the ten largest. Specimen: PBMCs. Receptor source: a woman aged 60-75 years in good health and CMV-seronegative.

This clone was detected once. The chain uses TRBV6-1 and TRBJ2-1; possible D gene TRBD1, 5 bases. The CDR3 runs to 13 residues. The germline V gene has CDR1 MNHNS and CDR2 SASEGT. V dropped 6 bases and J dropped 5 bases, with 11 bases sitting between them. CDR3 coding DNA: TGTGCCAGCAGAAAGACAGATAACAATGAGCAGTTCTTC. It specifies CASRKTDNNEQFF.

This clone was seen only once. The rearrangement links TRBV18 to TRBJ2-6; 7 nucleotides agree with TRBD2. Germline CDR1 KGHSH, CDR2 LQKENI. Trimming at V came to 0 bases and at J to 2 bases, leaving 1 base not matched to a gene. This CDR3 comprises 16 residues. The CDR3 nucleotides read TGTGCCAGCTCACCACCGGGGGGGGCTGGGGCCAACGTCCTGACTTTC. It yields the protein CASSPPGGAGANVLTF.

The chain has TRBV7-6 and TRBJ2-3, with 8 bases identical to TRBD1. Trimming cost V 4 bases and J 2 bases; bases outside gene matches: 8. Germline CDR1 SGHVS, CDR2 FNYEAQ. This CDR3 comprises 16 residues. The CDR3, as DNA: TGTGCCAGCAGCTCTGGACAGGGTTTGGTCACAGATACGCAGTATTTT. Translating gives CASSSGQGLVTDTQYF. Full variable domain (missing parts from reference TRBV7-6 and TRBJ2-3): GAGVSQSPRYKVTKRGQDVALRCDPISGHVSLYWYRQALGQGPEFLTYFNYEAQQDKSGLPNDRFSAERPEGSISTLTIQRTEQRDSAMYRCASSSGQGLVTDTQYFGPGTRLTVL.

V gene TRBV28 combines with J gene TRBJ1-1; D remains unclear. Trimming left V 7 bases short and J 4 bases short, with 19 bases between. The CDR3 spans 15 residues. Germline CDR1 is MDHEN and CDR2 is SYDVKM. CDR3 amino acids: CASIRGGMGSTEAFF. CDR3 coding DNA: TGTGCCAGCATAAGAGGTGGGATGGGGAGCACTGAAGCTTTCTTT.

The chain recombines TRBV23-1 with TRBJ1-5; 7 nucleotides line up with TRBD1. TRBV23-1 is designated an ORF whose function remains uncertain. There are 18 residues in the CDR3. After removal of 2 bases from V and 8 bases from J, the junction contained 18 bases not matched to a gene. The CDR3 DNA follows: TGCGCCAGCAGTCAAGTGTGCGGAGACAAGGGGGCAGGGGAGCCCCAGCATTTT. This translates into CASSQVCGDKGAGEPQHF.

The chain uses TRBV7-2 and TRBJ2-7; perhaps TRBD2 as D (6 bases). Germline loops: CDR1 SGHTA, CDR2 FQGNSA. This CDR3 is built from 15 residues. Trimming took off 3 bases at V and 3 bases at J, with 15 bases between the two ends. CDR3 in amino acids: CASSFSRRAGYEQYF. The CDR3 region has the DNA TGTGCCAGCAGCTTTAGCCGCAGAGCGGGCTACGAGCAGTACTTC.

CDR3: CAIKGEGEAFF. For the CDR3, the DNA is TGTGCCATCAAGGGCGAGGGTGAAGCTTTCTTT. The rearrangement links TRBV10-3 to TRBJ1-1, with no clear D. The CDR3 length is 11 residues. Germline CDR1 and CDR2: ENHRY and SYGVKD. Trimming took off 7 bases at V and 7 bases at J, with 10 bases between the two ends.

The rearrangement links TRBV11-2 to TRBJ1-1; no definite D call. V lost 1 base, J lost 4 bases, and 4 bases lay in between. CDR1 and CDR2 (germline): SGHAT, FQNNGV. CDR3 length: 12 amino acids. CDR3 nucleotides: TGTGCCAGCAGCTTAGCAGTCACTGAAGCTTTCTTT. This translates into CASSLAVTEAFF. Looking up the rest from reference TRBV11-2 and TRBJ1-1 gives the full variable domain: EAGVAQSPRYKIIEKRQSVAFWCNPISGHATLYWYQQILGQGPKLLIQFQNNGVVDDSQLPKDRFSAERLKGVDSTLKIQPAKLEDSAVYLCASSLAVTEAFFGQGTRLTVV.

V is TRBV7-2 and J is TRBJ2-5; a possible D gene is TRBD2 (6 bases). V lost 4 bases and J lost 4, with 13 bases in between. The CDR3 consists of 14 residues. Germline V gene data show CDR1 as SGHTA and CDR2 as FQGNSA. The CDR3 DNA reads TGTGCCAGCAGCTGGGGAGGTTGGGGAGAGACCCAGTACTTC. This codes for CASSWGGWGETQYF.

In its sample, this clone was seen a few times. V and J are TRBV11-2 and TRBJ2-2, with 11 nucleotides matching TRBD1. In germline, CDR1 is SGHAT, CDR2 FQNNGV. The CDR3 covers 15 residues. V lost 5 bases to trimming and J lost 4 bases; unmatched junction nucleotides: 3. The CDR3: CASSRTGGPTGELFF. CDR3 DNA sequence: TGTGCCAGCAGCCGGACAGGGGGCCCCACCGGGGAGCTGTTTTTT. Full variable domain (remainder filled in from reference TRBV11-2 and TRBJ2-2): EAGVAQSPRYKIIEKRQSVAFWCNPISGHATLYWYQQILGQGPKLLIQFQNNGVVDDSQLPKDRFSAERLKGVDSTLKIQPAKLEDSAVYLCASSRTGGPTGELFFGEGSRLTVL.

J is TRBJ1-2 and V is TRBV11-2; D is ambiguous. The CDR3 extends over 14 amino acids. From germline, CDR1 is SGHAT and CDR2 FQNNGV. V was clipped by 4 bases and J by 0 bases, with 9 bases between them. The CDR3 DNA reads as TGTGCCAGCAGCTGGCAAGGAGCTAACTATGGCTACACCTTC. Its protein is CASSWQGANYGYTF.

The rearrangement joins TRBV9 to TRBJ1-1, with a possible D match to TRBD1 (6 bases). Trimming removed 2 bases at V and 4 bases at J, with 12 bases between. Germline CDR1 is SGDLS and CDR2 is YYNGEE. This CDR3 spans 14 amino acids. The CDR3 sequence is CASSVTGIGTEAFF. CDR3 nucleotide sequence: TGTGCCAGCAGCGTCACAGGGATCGGCACTGAAGCTTTCTTT.

The chain links TRBV11-2 to TRBJ2-1, with D perhaps matching TRBD2 (6 bases). With 2 bases removed from V and 0 bases from J, the gap between germline ends came to 11 bases. Germline CDR1 and CDR2: SGHAT and FQNNGV. CDR3 size: 16 residues. The DNA of the CDR3 is TGTGCCAGCAGCTTAACGGCGGGAAGCTCCTACAATGAGCAGTTCTTC. Translated: CASSLTAGSSYNEQFF.

This clone has a single count. V gene TRBV5-1 combines with J gene TRBJ2-4, with 10 nucleotides matching TRBD2. J gave up 2 bases and V 1 base, and 15 bases lay outside the gene matches. The germline V gene has CDR1 SGHRS and CDR2 YFSETQ. The CDR3 runs 20 residues. Here the CDR3 reads CASSLRSSGRPGFSKNIQYF. In DNA, the CDR3 is TGCGCCAGCAGCTTGCGGTCTAGCGGGAGACCGGGTTTTTCCAAAAACATTCAGTACTTC.

This clone turned up a few times. The chain joins TRBV19 to TRBJ2-7; TRBD1 aligns across 7 bases. Looked up from germline, CDR1 is LNHDA and CDR2 is SQIVND (reference sequence). Trimming at V came to 4 bases and at J to 0 bases, leaving 6 bases not matched to a gene. This CDR3 is built from 15 residues. Written as DNA, the CDR3 is TGTGCCAGTAGTAGAGACAGGGCTTTCTCCTACGAGCAGTACTTC. This codes for CASSRDRAFSYEQYF.

This clone was seen only once. The rearrangement uses TRBV5-1 and TRBJ1-1; 7 bases fit TRBD1. The CDR3 contains 12 residues. V trimming: 4 bases; J trimming: 11 bases; junction bases outside the gene matches: 8. The germline CDR1 and CDR2 sequences are SGHRS and YFSETQ. The CDR3 nucleotides read TGCGCCAGCAGCCAGGACAGGTTTTCGGCTTTCTTT. Translation gives CASSQDRFSAFF.

V is TRBV2 and J is TRBJ1-6; 8 bases are a match to TRBD1. The CDR3 sequence is 13 residues long. V trimming: 11 bases; J trimming: 3 bases; junction bases outside the gene matches: 3. Germline V gives CDR1 SNHLY, CDR2 FYNNEI. The CDR3 region is CARGQGYNSPLHF. The CDR3 region has the DNA TGTGCCCGCGGACAGGGCTATAATTCACCCCTCCACTTT.

V gene TRBV18 combines with J gene TRBJ2-3, with 13 bases matching TRBD2. CDR1 and CDR2 from the germline V gene are KGHSH and LQKENI. The trim removed 3 bases at V and 6 bases at J, leaving 6 bases unmatched. CDR3 size: 16 residues. As DNA, the CDR3 is TGTGCCAGCTCACCCGGACTAGCGGGAGCAGGGGATACGCAGTATTTT. It codes for CASSPGLAGAGDTQYF.

The CDR3 protein is CASSSTGTGVQETQYF. The CDR3 DNA sequence: TGTGCCAGCAGCTCAACCGGGACAGGGGTTCAAGAGACCCAGTACTTC. The chain combines TRBV7-9 with TRBJ2-5, with TRBD1 identical over 10 bases. J lost 2 bases, V lost 4 bases, and 7 bases had no gene match. The CDR3 consists of 16 residues. Germline lookup yields CDR1 SEHNR and CDR2 FQNEAQ (reference sequence).

The chain carries TRBV6-1 and TRBJ1-5; D is uncertain. Germline assignment: CDR1 MNHNS and CDR2 SASEGT. There are 15 residues in the CDR3. V was shortened by 4 bases and J by 4 bases, with 14 bases between the two germline ends. The CDR3 loop reads CASSVIPGPNQPQHF. CDR3 DNA sequence: TGTGCCAGCAGTGTAATTCCAGGCCCTAATCAGCCCCAGCATTTT.

The chain recombines TRBV7-8 with TRBJ2-1; TRBD2 matches 8 bases. This CDR3 region has 14 residues. CDR1 and CDR2 (germline): SGHVS, FQNEAQ. V was pared by 4 bases and J by 9 bases, with 8 bases of the junction left unmatched. The CDR3 sequence is CASSSTGTRPEQFF. The CDR3 region has the DNA TGTGCCAGCAGCTCAACCGGGACTAGGCCTGAGCAGTTCTTC.

A few counts support this clone. This chain connects TRBV10-1 to TRBJ2-3; 7 bases match TRBD1. The V and J ends lost 0 bases and 3 bases, in that order; junction bases with no gene match: 3. The germline gives CDR1 WNHNN, CDR2 SYGVQD (reference sequence). CDR3 length equals 15 residues. As DNA, the CDR3 is TGCGCCAGCAGTGAGTCCGGCAGGGGGACAGATACGCAGTATTTT. This encodes CASSESGRGTDTQYF.

V and J are TRBV5-1 and TRBJ2-3; D is possibly TRBD1 (5 bases). CDR1 is SGHRS, CDR2 YFSETQ, per germline. Between the trimmed V and J ends, which lost 1 base and 5 bases, there was a span of 8 bases. This CDR3 has 13 residues. The DNA for the CDR3 is TGCGCCAGCAGCTTGACAGGCGAAGATACGCAGTATTTT. Its translation: CASSLTGEDTQYF.

The chain carries TRBV18 and TRBJ2-7, with 7 bases aligning to TRBD1. Germline V gives CDR1 KGHSH, CDR2 LQKENI. Trimming removed 4 bases from V and 9 bases from J; junction bases left unmatched: 9. The CDR3 spans 13 residues. The CDR3 sequence: CASSRGTDFRQYF. CDR3 coding DNA: TGTGCCAGCTCACGGGGGACAGATTTTAGGCAGTACTTC. Full variable domain (remainder filled in from reference TRBV18 and TRBJ2-7): NAGVMQNPRHLVRRRGQEARLRCSPMKGHSHVYWYRQLPEEGLKFMVYLQKENIIDESGMPKERFSAEFPKEGPSILRIQQVVRGDSAAYFCASSRGTDFRQYFGPGTRLTVT.

The rearrangement uses TRBV6-1 and TRBJ2-5; tentatively, D is TRBD2 (5 bases). Per germline, CDR1 MNHNS and CDR2 SASEGT. The CDR3 covers 12 residues. V gave up 3 bases and J gave up 4 bases, with 6 bases separating them. The DNA for the CDR3 is TGTGCCAGCAGTGATGGGAGAGAGACCCAGTACTTC. Its translation: CASSDGRETQYF.